The sequence of this TCR beta chain was determined in a study of CD8 T cells in Susac syndrome. Study at large: Sequencing included Susac syndrome patients, six of them with active disease and under 10 in remission.

Diagnostic criteria defined recently for definite or probable disease were met by the Susac syndrome patients. RNA amounts of about 0.5 to 1 ug underwent reverse transcription with random hexamers. MiXCR, run by TCRdb on the immunoSEQ multiplex PCR reads, gives a single entry per CDR3 protein. Among approximately 80,000 distinct CDR3 sequences, roughly 95% were seen once, and the ten largest hold about 0.47%. The sequenced sample consisted of CD8+ T cells from PBMCs. The receptor comes from a human donor with Susac syndrome.

This CDR3 reads CASSRQGVGSSYEQYF. The CDR3 DNA sequence: TGTGCCAGCAGCCGACAGGGGGTGGGAAGCTCCTACGAGCAGTACTTC. The chain is built from TRBV7-2 and TRBJ2-7; 9 bases align to TRBD1. The CDR3 is 16 residues long. V shed 5 bases, J shed 0 bases, and the junction held 8 bases outside the gene matches. The germline CDR1 and CDR2 sequences are SGHTA and FQGNSA.